The rows below give T cell receptor beta chains drawn from one sample of a study of T cells in localized non-small cell lung cancer. The assay was immunoSEQ multiplex PCR, and TCRdb's table has in-frame clones only and misses some. The sample has roughly 33,000 clones, around nine tenths seen once. The sequencing used peripheral blood, collected before any cancer treatment. The receptor set was obtained from a woman aged 35 to 70 with stage I lung adenocarcinoma. Both conserved end residues are part of each CDR3. Each record gives: D gene, J gene, clone size, V gene, CDR3 DNA, CDR3 protein. The D gene is left open where the match is weak. Size tells how often a clone was seen (once, few, many) or the class of an expanded clone, and some rows leave it out.

>TRBD2|TRBJ2-7|-|TRBV7-2
TGTGCCAGCAGCTTTTCAGCGGGGGACTCCTACGAGCAGTACTTC
CASSFSAGDSYEQYF
>TRBD1|TRBJ2-2|-|TRBV19
TGTGCCAGTAGAGACAGGGGAACCGGGGAGCTGTTTTTT
CASRDRGTGELFF
>TRBD1|TRBJ1-2|-|TRBV4-1
TGCGCCAGCAGCCAAGATTCTACCGGGACAGGCTATGGCTACACCTTC
CASSQDSTGTGYGYTF
>TRBD2|TRBJ2-7|-|TRBV11-1
TGTGCCAGCAGCTTATTGTCTAGCGGGGGCTACGAGCAGTACTTC
CASSLLSSGGYEQYF
>-|TRBJ1-6|-|TRBV7-6
TGTGCCAGCACAGGGTCCTACAATTCACCCCTCCACTTT
CASTGSYNSPLHF
>-|TRBJ2-2|once|TRBV11-2
TGTGCCAGCAGCACGGGACTGACACTTTCGAACACCGGGGAGCTGTTTTTT
CASSTGLTLSNTGELFF
>-|TRBJ2-7|-|TRBV11-3
TGTGCCAGCAGCTTAGAGGTCGAGCAGTACTTC
CASSLEVEQYF
>-|TRBJ1-2|-|TRBV29-1
TGCAGCGTTGAAGATCGGGAAGACTATGGCTACACCTTC
CSVEDREDYGYTF
>-|TRBJ2-7|-|TRBV30
TGTGCCTGGAGCACCCCCAGAGTGCAGCAGTACTTC
CAWSTPRVQQYF
>-|TRBJ1-2|-|TRBV7-9
TGTGCCAGCAGCCCATTTTTGGCAGGGGTGAACTATGGCTACACCTTC
CASSPFLAGVNYGYTF
>-|TRBJ2-3|-|TRBV5-1
TGCGCCAGCAGCTCCACAGATACGCAGTATTTT
CASSSTDTQYF
>TRBD1|TRBJ1-5|-|TRBV2
TGTGCCAGCAGCGGGACAGGGGCCGCCAATCAGCCCCAGCATTTT
CASSGTGAANQPQHF
>-|TRBJ2-2|-|TRBV5-1
TGCGCCAGCAGCTTGCGTCTGCGGGGGAACACCGGGGAGCTGTTTTTT
CASSLRLRGNTGELFF
>TRBD1|TRBJ2-7|-|TRBV7-6
TGTGCCAGCAGGCTGGGACAGGGCCCCTACGAGCAGTACTTC
CASRLGQGPYEQYF
>TRBD1|TRBJ2-1|-|TRBV19
TGTGCCAGTAAATGGGACAGGGGATACAATGAGCAGTTCTTC
CASKWDRGYNEQFF
>-|TRBJ1-1|-|TRBV7-8
TGTGCCAGCAGCTTAGTCCCAGAGGGAACTGAAGCTTTCTTT
CASSLVPEGTEAFF
>TRBD2|TRBJ2-5|-|TRBV7-3
TGTGCCAGCAGCTTTGGGGTGAAGGGAGGGGAGACCCAGTACTTC
CASSFGVKGGETQYF
>-|TRBJ2-5|once|TRBV10-3
TGTGCCATCAGTGAGATCGGGGGCGGAGAGACCCAGTACTTC
CAISEIGGGETQYF
>-|TRBJ1-1|-|TRBV14
TGTGCCAGCAGCCAAGTTCTTCCAGGGAGCACTGAAGCTTTCTTT
CASSQVLPGSTEAFF
>-|TRBJ1-1|-|TRBV9
TGTGCCAGCAGCGTTATCTCAGAGAACACTGAAGCTTTCTTT
CASSVISENTEAFF
>TRBD1|TRBJ1-1|few|TRBV19
TGTGCCAGTAACCCCCATTCTCCGGGACAGGGGACTGAAGCTTTCTTT
CASNPHSPGQGTEAFF
>TRBD1|TRBJ2-5|once|TRBV6-6
TGTGCCAGCAGTTACCGGGACAGGGGCCTGCAAGAGACCCAGTACTTC
CASSYRDRGLQETQYF
>-|TRBJ1-2|-|TRBV27
TGTGCCAGCAGTTTATCAGAGGGATATGGCTACACCTTC
CASSLSEGYGYTF
>TRBD1|TRBJ1-1|-|TRBV27
TGTGCCAGCAGGCAACAGGGGATGAACACTGAAGCTTTCTTT
CASRQQGMNTEAFF
>TRBD2|TRBJ2-1|-|TRBV5-1
TGCGCCAGCAGCTCAGGGGGACAGCTGCAATCTAGCGGGGTTTCCTACAATGAGCAGTTCTTC
CASSSGGQLQSSGVSYNEQFF
>-|TRBJ2-1|-|TRBV13
TGTGCCAGCAGCCCCCTTGAAGAATCGGAGCAGTTCTTC
CASSPLEESEQFF
>TRBD1|TRBJ1-2|-|TRBV9
TGTGCCAGCAGCGCGGGACAGACTAACTATGGCTACACCTTC
CASSAGQTNYGYTF
>-|TRBJ2-7|-|TRBV7-2
TGTGCCAGCAGCTCCCCCCCGATTTACGAGCAGTACTTC
CASSSPPIYEQYF
>TRBD1|TRBJ1-4|-|TRBV9
TGTGCCAGCAGCATAACAGGGGAGGGGGAAAAACTGTTTTTT
CASSITGEGEKLFF
>TRBD2|TRBJ2-1|-|TRBV2
TGTGCCAGCAGTTTAGCGGGGAGCTCCTACAATGAGCAGTTCTTC
CASSLAGSSYNEQFF
>-|TRBJ2-7|-|TRBV9
TGTGCCAGCAGCGTAGCGGCTGCCTACGAGCAGTACTTC
CASSVAAAYEQYF
>-|TRBJ1-5|-|TRBV19
TGTGCCAGTAAGAACTACATGGGGGCCCAGCATTTT
CASKNYMGAQHF
>-|TRBJ1-2|once|TRBV11-3
TGTGCCAGCAGCTTAATGTCAGGGACCTATGGCTACACCTTC
CASSLMSGTYGYTF
>-|TRBJ1-5|-|TRBV12-5
TGTGCTAGTGGTCCTCAGGGGCTGAACAATCAGCCCCAGCATTTT
CASGPQGLNNQPQHF
>-|TRBJ1-1|-|TRBV6-8
TGTGCCAGCAGTTACGACACCCCCGAAGGGACCCCCTCCTATACTGAAGCTTTCTTT
CASSYDTPEGTPSYTEAFF
>TRBD1|TRBJ1-5|-|TRBV7-2
TGTGCCAGCAGGCCGACAGGGGGCAGGCAGCCCCAGCATTTT
CASRPTGGRQPQHF
>TRBD1|TRBJ1-5|-|TRBV18
TGTGCCAGCTCCCTACAGGGGGCAGGTCAGCCCCAGCATTTT
CASSLQGAGQPQHF
>-|TRBJ1-2|-|TRBV4-1
TGCGCCAGCACTCAAAGTGGGGGCACACAGACCTATGGCTACACCTTC
CASTQSGGTQTYGYTF
>-|TRBJ2-7|-|TRBV29-1
TGCAGCGTTGGTGACGGCTTCTTGGAGCAGTACTTC
CSVGDGFLEQYF
>TRBD2|TRBJ2-1|-|TRBV29-1
TGCAGCGTTGGACAAGCAGGGCTAGCGGGGAACAATGAGCAGTTCTTC
CSVGQAGLAGNNEQFF
>TRBD2|TRBJ2-5|-|TRBV2
TGTGCCAGCAGTGCAACGCCGGGGGGGAAAGAGACCCAGTACTTC
CASSATPGGKETQYF
>-|TRBJ1-2|-|TRBV7-2
TGTGCCAGCAGCCCCACCGGGACCGCTTCGAGCTACACCTTC
CASSPTGTASSYTF
>-|TRBJ1-2|-|TRBV5-1
TGCGCCAGCAGCCTAGACGAAACGGGGGGGTACACCTTC
CASSLDETGGYTF
>-|TRBJ2-7|few|TRBV7-3
TGTGCCAGCAGCTCCCTCGGGGCTAGGCAGTACTTC
CASSSLGARQYF
>-|TRBJ1-2|-|TRBV10-3
TGTGCCATCAGTGATCACAGGGATGGCGGCTACACCTTC
CAISDHRDGGYTF
>-|TRBJ2-7|once|TRBV12-5
TGTGCTAGTGGTTTGGTAACTCCCTACGAGCAGTACTTC
CASGLVTPYEQYF
>-|TRBJ1-4|-|TRBV10-2
TGCGCCAGCAGCACGGACGGGTATAATGAAAAACTGTTTTTT
CASSTDGYNEKLFF
>-|TRBJ1-6|-|TRBV7-2
TGTGCCAGCAGCTCGGGCCCGCCTAGGGATTCACCCCTCCACTTT
CASSSGPPRDSPLHF
>-|TRBJ2-3|once|TRBV2
TGTGCCAGTACCGAGGCTTCTGATACGCAGTATTTT
CASTEASDTQYF